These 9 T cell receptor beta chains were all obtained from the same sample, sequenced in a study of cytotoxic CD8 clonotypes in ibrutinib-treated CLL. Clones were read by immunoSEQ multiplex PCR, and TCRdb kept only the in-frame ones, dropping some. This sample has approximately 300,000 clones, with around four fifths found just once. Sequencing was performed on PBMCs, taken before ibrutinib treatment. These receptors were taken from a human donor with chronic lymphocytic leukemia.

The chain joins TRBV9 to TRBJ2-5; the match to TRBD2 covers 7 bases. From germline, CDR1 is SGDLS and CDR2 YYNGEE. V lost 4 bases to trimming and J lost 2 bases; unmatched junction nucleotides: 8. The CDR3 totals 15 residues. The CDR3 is CASSPPASGQETQYF. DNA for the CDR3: TGTGCCAGCAGCCCCCCAGCTAGCGGACAAGAGACCCAGTACTTC.

CDR3 bases: TGTGCCAGCAGCGTCACTTTGTCTCAGTATTTT. Encoded protein: CASSVTLSQYF. The chain employs TRBV7-9 and TRBJ2-3; unclear D gene. From germline, CDR1 is SEHNR and CDR2 FQNEAQ (reference sequence). V lost 5 bases, J lost 12 bases, and 12 bases lay in between. CDR3 size: 11 residues.

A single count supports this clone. The CDR3 DNA reads as TGCAGCGTCCTAGAGGGAGGGCGAGGGTGGAACACTGAAGCTTTCTTT. Translated, it gives CSVLEGGRGWNTEAFF. This rearrangement joins TRBV29-1 to TRBJ1-1; no clear D gene. The CDR3 extends over 16 amino acids. V was clipped by 6 bases and J by 1 base, with 21 bases between them. Per the germline V gene, CDR1 is SQVTM and CDR2 is ANQGSEA.

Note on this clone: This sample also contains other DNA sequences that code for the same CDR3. DNA of the CDR3: TGTGCCAGCAGTCTACTTACAGATACGCAGTATTTT. This gives the protein CASSLLTDTQYF. The genes are TRBV28 and TRBJ2-3; D is ambiguous. The germline CDR1 and CDR2 sequences are MDHEN and SYDVKM. The CDR3 is 12 amino acids. V gave up 5 bases and J gave up 3 bases, with 6 bases separating them.

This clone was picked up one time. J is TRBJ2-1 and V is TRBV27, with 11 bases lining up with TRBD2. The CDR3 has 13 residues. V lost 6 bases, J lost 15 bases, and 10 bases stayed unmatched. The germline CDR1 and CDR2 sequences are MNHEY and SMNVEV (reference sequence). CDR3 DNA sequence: TGTGCCAGCAGATTTGGTAGCGGGAGGGCCGCGTTCTTC. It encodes CASRFGSGRAAFF.

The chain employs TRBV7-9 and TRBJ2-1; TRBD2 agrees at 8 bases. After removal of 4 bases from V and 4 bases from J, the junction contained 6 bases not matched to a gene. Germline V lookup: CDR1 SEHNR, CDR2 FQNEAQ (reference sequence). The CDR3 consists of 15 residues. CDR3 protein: CASSYLAGIYNEQFF. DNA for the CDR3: TGTGCCAGCAGCTATCTAGCGGGTATATACAATGAGCAGTTCTTC.

The CDR3 is CASRGDEQYF. The CDR3 DNA follows: TGTGCCAGCAGGGGTGACGAGCAGTACTTC. The chain carries TRBV25-1 and TRBJ2-7; D call uncertain. The length of the CDR3 is 10 residues. V shed 6 bases and J shed 5 bases, with 5 bases lying between them. The germline CDR1 and CDR2 sequences are MGHDK and SYGVNS.

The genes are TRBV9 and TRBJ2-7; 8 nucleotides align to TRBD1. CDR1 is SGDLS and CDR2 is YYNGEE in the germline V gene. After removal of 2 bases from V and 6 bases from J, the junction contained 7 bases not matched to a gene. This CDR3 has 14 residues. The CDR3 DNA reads TGTGCCAGCAGCGTCCGGGACAGGCGTACCGAGCAGTACTTC. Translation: CASSVRDRRTEQYF.

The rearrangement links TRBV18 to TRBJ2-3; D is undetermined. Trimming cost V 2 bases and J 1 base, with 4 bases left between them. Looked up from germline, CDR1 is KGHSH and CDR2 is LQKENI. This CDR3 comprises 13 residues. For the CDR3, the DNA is TGTGCCAGCTCACCAACCGGCACAGATACGCAGTATTTT. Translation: CASSPTGTDTQYF.